This is a list of T cell receptor beta chains from one sample in a study of shared T cell receptors in the human thymus. The method was immunoSEQ multiplex PCR; TCRdb's version includes in-frame clones alone and lacks a portion of them. In the table there are around 340,000 clones, roughly 94% of which are singletons. Sequences were obtained from thymocytes. The receptor source for this set is a human donor. The CDR3 runs from the conserved cysteine through the conserved F or W. A D gene is named only where the DNA matches it firmly. Clone size appears in some rows only: once, few, many, or a class for an expanded clone.

j_gene: TRBJ2-1
d_gene: NA
v_gene: TRBV28
abundance: NA
CDR3aa: CASSQLRDLVNEQFF
CDR3nt: TGTGCCAGCAGCCAACTTAGGGACTTAGTCAATGAGCAGTTCTTC

j_gene: TRBJ2-7
d_gene: TRBD2
v_gene: TRBV6-6
abundance: NA
CDR3aa: CASGRASYEQYF
CDR3nt: TGTGCCAGCGGGAGGGCCTCCTACGAGCAGTACTTC

j_gene: TRBJ2-5
d_gene: NA
v_gene: TRBV7-2
abundance: NA
CDR3aa: CASSPDTLGETQYF
CDR3nt: TGTGCCAGCAGCCCCGACACCCTGGGGGAGACCCAGTACTTC

j_gene: TRBJ1-5
d_gene: NA
v_gene: TRBV10-2
abundance: NA
CDR3aa: CASSGSTPVKPQHF
CDR3nt: TGCGCCAGCAGTGGGTCAACCCCGGTTAAACCCCAGCATTTT

j_gene: TRBJ2-7
d_gene: NA
v_gene: TRBV4-1
abundance: NA
CDR3aa: CASSQHGALYEQYF
CDR3nt: TGCGCCAGCAGCCAACACGGAGCCCTCTACGAGCAGTACTTC

j_gene: TRBJ1-5
d_gene: NA
v_gene: TRBV28
abundance: NA
CDR3aa: CASSLWGLGQPQHF
CDR3nt: TGTGCCAGCAGTTTATGGGGGCTCGGTCAGCCCCAGCATTTT

j_gene: TRBJ1-1
d_gene: NA
v_gene: TRBV14
abundance: NA
CDR3aa: CASSQDRGTEAFF
CDR3nt: TGTGCCAGCAGCCAAGACAGGGGAACTGAAGCTTTCTTT

j_gene: TRBJ2-1
d_gene: TRBD2
v_gene: TRBV9
abundance: once
CDR3aa: CASSVGSTGLANNEQFF
CDR3nt: TGTGCCAGCAGCGTAGGAAGTACGGGACTAGCTAACAATGAGCAGTTCTTC

j_gene: TRBJ2-5
d_gene: TRBD2
v_gene: TRBV28
abundance: NA
CDR3aa: CASSLAGGRETQYF
CDR3nt: TGTGCCAGCAGTTTAGCGGGGGGGAGAGAGACCCAGTACTTC

j_gene: TRBJ2-1
d_gene: TRBD2
v_gene: TRBV29-1
abundance: NA
CDR3aa: CSVEGGTSGSGNEQFF
CDR3nt: TGCAGCGTTGAAGGGGGGACTAGCGGGAGTGGCAATGAGCAGTTCTTC

j_gene: TRBJ1-5
d_gene: NA
v_gene: TRBV18
abundance: NA
CDR3aa: CASSPRGSSRDRGAQHF
CDR3nt: TGTGCCAGCTCACCACGGGGTTCGTCCCGCGACAGAGGGGCCCAGCATTTT

j_gene: TRBJ2-3
d_gene: NA
v_gene: TRBV7-2
abundance: NA
CDR3aa: CASSQPGLPRRGPYF
CDR3nt: TGTGCCAGCAGCCAACCGGGACTCCCCCGACGGGGGCCGTATTTT

j_gene: TRBJ1-2
d_gene: NA
v_gene: TRBV7-2
abundance: NA
CDR3aa: CASSSKGHPPRGYTF
CDR3nt: TGTGCCAGCAGCTCTAAGGGACACCCGCCCCGTGGCTACACCTTC

j_gene: TRBJ1-1
d_gene: TRBD1
v_gene: TRBV7-3
abundance: NA
CDR3aa: CASSPTSTGGWTEAFF
CDR3nt: TGTGCCAGCAGCCCGACCTCTACAGGGGGATGGACTGAAGCTTTCTTT

j_gene: TRBJ2-7
d_gene: TRBD1
v_gene: TRBV28
abundance: once
CDR3aa: CASTDLRGIYEQYF
CDR3nt: TGTGCCAGCACTGACCTCAGGGGGATCTACGAGCAGTACTTC

j_gene: TRBJ2-7
d_gene: TRBD2
v_gene: TRBV28
abundance: NA
CDR3aa: CASSPLAGVSYEQYF
CDR3nt: TGTGCCAGCAGTCCTCTAGCGGGAGTATCCTACGAGCAGTACTTC

j_gene: TRBJ1-4
d_gene: NA
v_gene: TRBV27
abundance: NA
CDR3aa: CASSSPGEKEKLFF
CDR3nt: TGTGCCAGCAGTTCGCCAGGGGAGAAGGAAAAACTGTTTTTT

j_gene: TRBJ2-2
d_gene: NA
v_gene: TRBV6-5
abundance: NA
CDR3aa: CASSPMRTGELFF
CDR3nt: TGTGCCAGCAGTCCCATGAGGACCGGGGAGCTGTTTTTT

j_gene: TRBJ2-3
d_gene: NA
v_gene: TRBV5-4
abundance: NA
CDR3aa: CASSCGVGAMGSADTQYF
CDR3nt: TGTGCCAGCAGCTGCGGAGTGGGGGCGATGGGAAGCGCAGATACGCAGTATTTT

j_gene: TRBJ1-3
d_gene: NA
v_gene: TRBV7-2
abundance: NA
CDR3aa: CASSSSSRSSGNTIYF
CDR3nt: TGTGCCAGCAGCTCCTCCTCTCGGAGCTCTGGAAACACCATATATTTT

j_gene: TRBJ2-7
d_gene: NA
v_gene: TRBV9
abundance: NA
CDR3aa: CASSVAGSSSAHEQYF
CDR3nt: TGTGCCAGCAGCGTAGCGGGCAGCTCCTCGGCCCACGAGCAGTACTTC

j_gene: TRBJ2-3
d_gene: NA
v_gene: TRBV7-2
abundance: NA
CDR3aa: CASSCDPADTQYF
CDR3nt: TGTGCCAGCAGCTGCGATCCGGCAGATACGCAGTATTTT

j_gene: TRBJ2-7
d_gene: TRBD1
v_gene: TRBV7-9
abundance: NA
CDR3aa: CASSLGDRGYEQYF
CDR3nt: TGTGCCAGCAGCTTAGGGGACAGGGGGTACGAGCAGTACTTC

j_gene: TRBJ1-1
d_gene: NA
v_gene: TRBV2
abundance: NA
CDR3aa: CASIGRRNTEAFF
CDR3nt: TGTGCCAGCATCGGCAGACGAAACACTGAAGCTTTCTTT

j_gene: TRBJ1-2
d_gene: NA
v_gene: TRBV19
abundance: once
CDR3aa: CASSIPLGGDGYTF
CDR3nt: TGTGCCAGTAGTATCCCCCTAGGGGGGGACGGCTACACCTTC

j_gene: TRBJ1-2
d_gene: TRBD1
v_gene: TRBV13
abundance: NA
CDR3aa: CASSFGTGESYGYTF
CDR3nt: TGTGCCAGCAGCTTCGGGACAGGGGAGAGCTATGGCTACACCTTC

j_gene: TRBJ2-7
d_gene: TRBD1
v_gene: TRBV7-8
abundance: NA
CDR3aa: CASSRTTGPPYEQYF
CDR3nt: TGTGCCAGCAGCAGGACGACAGGGCCCCCCTACGAGCAGTACTTC